The 26 T cell receptor beta chains below all came from one sample that was sequenced in a study of shared clonotypes between healthy human individuals. The repertoire was sequenced with immunoSEQ multiplex PCR; TCRdb's copy has only in-frame clones and lacks some. The data hold some 2,400,000 clones, with about 94% observed a single time. The sequenced material came from naive CD4+ T cells sorted from blood. The subset here: CD45RA+ positively selected. These receptors all stem from a man between 18 and 29 years old in good health.

Notes on this clone: Other DNA sequences in the sample encode the same CDR3. The rearrangement joins TRBV7-2 to TRBJ2-7; unclear D gene. Germline V gene sequence: CDR1 SGHTA, CDR2 FQGNSA. Deletions cut 5 bases from V and 3 bases from J, with 11 bases between. This CDR3 region has 13 residues. The chain's CDR3 is CASSLESYYEQYF. In DNA, the CDR3 is TGTGCCAGCAGCCTGGAGAGTTACTACGAGCAGTACTTC.

This clone appeared once. The CDR3 loop reads CASIPHRDGTGELFF. The CDR3 region has the DNA TGTGCCAGCATCCCACACAGGGACGGCACCGGGGAGCTGTTTTTT. The V and J genes are TRBV6-6 and TRBJ2-2, with D maybe TRBD1 (6 bases). Germline V gives CDR1 MNHNY, CDR2 SVGAGI (reference sequence). This CDR3 has 15 residues. V was trimmed by 7 bases and J by 4 bases, leaving 16 bases between them.

This chain connects TRBV5-1 to TRBJ2-3; 11 nucleotides match TRBD2. V lost 2 bases to trimming and J lost 5 bases; unmatched junction nucleotides: 10. CDR1 and CDR2 (germline): SGHRS, YFSETQ. The CDR3 totals 17 residues. As DNA, the CDR3 is TGCGCCAGCAGCTTAATTCCAACTAGCGGGAGTTTAGATACGCAGTATTTT. Translating it yields CASSLIPTSGSLDTQYF.

This rearrangement joins TRBV6-5 to TRBJ1-1, with a weak D call TRBD1 (5 bases). The CDR3 covers 15 residues. Germline V gene lookup returns CDR1 MNHEY and CDR2 SVGAGI. Trimming stripped 2 bases from V and 1 base from J, with 11 bases between. This CDR3 is CASSYTGPWNTEAFF. CDR3 coding DNA: TGTGCCAGCAGTTACACGGGGCCCTGGAACACTGAAGCTTTCTTT.

The rearrangement joins TRBV7-2 to TRBJ1-6; D ambiguous. This CDR3 region has 15 residues. V was clipped by 2 bases and J by 6 bases, with 11 bases between them. Germline assignment: CDR1 SGHTA and CDR2 FQGNSA. The chain's CDR3 is CASSLRGSLNSPLHF. The CDR3 region has the DNA TGTGCCAGCAGCTTAAGAGGGTCCCTTAATTCACCCCTCCACTTT.

Note on this clone: The germline gene is not matched at one end of the junction; a read error may be the cause. The chain combines TRBV27 with TRBJ1-1, with 8 bases identical to TRBD1. Germline V gene lookup returns CDR1 MNHEY and CDR2 SMNVEV (reference sequence). The CDR3 spans 14 residues. DNA of the CDR3: TGTGCCAGCAGTTTCCCCAAGACAGGGGAGGAAGAAAGTTTT. It is translated as CASSFPKTGEEESF.

V usage is TRBV5-8 and J usage is TRBJ2-1, with 11 bases matching TRBD2. From germline, CDR1 is SGHTS and CDR2 YDEGEE. The CDR3 is 16 amino acids. After removal of 4 bases from V and 7 bases from J, the junction contained 10 bases not matched to a gene. In DNA, the CDR3 is TGTGCCAGCAGCATGATACTAGCGGGGGCGGGGAATGAGCAGTTCTTC. The encoded protein is CASSMILAGAGNEQFF.

This clone was detected once. The same CDR3 is also encoded by other DNA sequences in this sample. The chain joins TRBV7-2 to TRBJ1-1; D remains ambiguous. Trimming removed 5 bases from V and 1 base from J, with 8 bases in between. Germline CDR1 is SGHTA and CDR2 is FQGNSA. The CDR3 has 13 residues. The CDR3 region is CASSLRQNTEAFF. In nucleotides, the CDR3 is TGTGCCAGCAGCCTGCGACAGAACACTGAAGCTTTCTTT.

This rearrangement joins TRBV6-5 to TRBJ2-3; TRBD2 aligns across 7 bases. V gave up 8 bases and J gave up 14 bases; unmatched junction bases: 10. The CDR3 consists of 11 residues. Germline V CDR1 and CDR2: MNHEY, SVGAGI. The CDR3 DNA sequence: TGTGCCAGCGGCCGGGACTATCATCTGTATTTT. Its translation is CASGRDYHLYF.

CDR3 sequence reads: CASSTGGGGYTF. The CDR3 DNA sequence: TGTGCCAGCAGCACAGGGGGTGGTGGCTACACCTTC. This sequence joins TRBV6-1 and TRBJ1-2; 8 nucleotides line up with TRBD1. CDR1 is MNHNS and CDR2 is SASEGT in the germline V gene. This CDR3 contains 12 residues. Trimming took 6 bases from V and 7 from J; bases not matched to a gene: 4.

The J gene is TRBJ1-6, the V gene TRBV5-5, with D maybe TRBD1 (5 bases). Germline assignment: CDR1 SGHKS and CDR2 YYEKEE (reference sequence). This CDR3 region has 15 residues. V was clipped by 1 base and J by 10 bases, with 15 bases between them. CDR3 sequence reads: CASSLYAGIGSPLHF. CDR3 nucleotides: TGTGCCAGCAGCTTGTACGCAGGGATAGGGTCACCCCTCCACTTT.

The chain has TRBV21-1 and TRBJ1-5. TRBV21-1 is a documented pseudogene. This CDR3 region has 16 residues. CDR3 protein: CASSKEGSYSNQPQHF. The CDR3 nucleotides read TGTGCCAGCAGCAAAGAAGGCAGCTATAGCAATCAGCCCCAGCATTTT.

The rearrangement joins TRBV29-1 to TRBJ2-1, with 13 nucleotides matching TRBD2. Per germline, CDR1 SQVTM and CDR2 ANQGSEA. The ends lost 7 bases at V and 4 bases at J; junction bases unmatched: 4. The CDR3 loop spans 14 amino acids. This chain's CDR3 is CSALTSGRYNEQFF. The CDR3 DNA is TGCAGCGCTTTGACTAGCGGGAGGTACAATGAGCAGTTCTTC.

The genes are TRBV10-1 and TRBJ2-3, with D unresolved. This CDR3 has 11 amino acids. V was clipped by 11 bases and J by 3 bases, with 9 bases between them. The V gene's germline CDR1 is WNHNN and CDR2 SYGVQD (reference sequence). CDR3 coding DNA: TGCGCCGGAGTGGCTACAGATACGCAGTATTTT. Translation: CAGVATDTQYF.

Comments on this clone: This same CDR3 is encoded by further DNA sequences in the sample. The gene calls are TRBV10-3 and TRBJ1-1; D gene uncertain. Trimming pared 0 bases from V and 0 bases from J, leaving 8 bases between. Germline V gives CDR1 ENHRY, CDR2 SYGVKD. CDR3 length: 15 amino acids. The CDR3 loop reads CAISESAGLNTEAFF. The CDR3 coding sequence is TGTGCCATCAGTGAGTCGGCAGGTCTGAACACTGAAGCTTTCTTT.

This clone was seen just once. This chain connects TRBV5-1 to TRBJ1-2; 7 positions agree with TRBD1. The J segment lost 10 bases and the V segment lost 0 bases, leaving 6 bases of the junction unmatched. Germline-derived CDR1 and CDR2 are SGHRS and YFSETQ. The CDR3 is made up of 13 amino acids. In nucleotides, the CDR3 is TGCGCCAGCAGCTTGGCCCAGGGGGGGCCCTACACCTTC. Protein: CASSLAQGGPYTF.

The chain combines TRBV5-4 with TRBJ1-1; TRBD1 is a possible D gene (5 bases). Germline CDR1 and CDR2: SGHNT and YYREEE (reference sequence). Trimming took off 4 bases at V and 0 bases at J, with 10 bases between the two ends. This CDR3 spans 14 amino acids. This CDR3 is CASSQGRLNTEAFF. The CDR3 region has the DNA TGTGCCAGCAGCCAGGGACGGTTGAACACTGAAGCTTTCTTT.

As DNA, the CDR3 is TGTGCCAGCAGCTACCAGGGAGCCTATGGCTACACCTTC. Its translation is CASSYQGAYGYTF. The genes are TRBV5-6 and TRBJ1-2; tentatively, D is TRBD1 (5 bases). V lost 3 bases and J lost 4, with 10 bases in between. The CDR3 spans 13 residues. Germline CDR1 is SGHDT and CDR2 is YYEEEE.

The gene calls are TRBV7-9 and TRBJ2-5; maybe TRBD2 (6 bases). From germline, CDR1 is SEHNR and CDR2 FQNEAQ (reference sequence). Between the trimmed V and J ends, which lost 4 bases and 1 base, there was a span of 13 bases. The CDR3 covers 15 residues. CDR3 DNA sequence: TGTGCCAGCAGCTCCCCCTTTAGCGGCCAAGAGACCCAGTACTTC. It codes for CASSSPFSGQETQYF.

The V and J genes are TRBV7-9 and TRBJ1-2, with a tentative D call TRBD1 (6 bases). From germline, CDR1 is SEHNR and CDR2 FQNEAQ (reference sequence). This CDR3 spans 15 amino acids. The V gene lost 1 base and the J gene lost 4 bases, with 13 bases spanning the gap. The CDR3 protein is CASSLGGGSAYGYTF. DNA of the CDR3: TGTGCCAGCAGCTTAGGAGGGGGATCGGCCTATGGCTACACCTTC.

The chain has TRBV5-1 and TRBJ2-7, with 7 bases lining up with TRBD1. The CDR3 runs to 13 residues. V lost 5 bases to trimming and J lost 2 bases; unmatched junction nucleotides: 4. The germline V gene encodes CDR1 SGHRS and CDR2 YFSETQ. DNA of the CDR3: TGCGCCAGCAGGGTACAGGGGACCTACGAGCAGTACTTC. It encodes CASRVQGTYEQYF.

The count of this clone is one. The identical CDR3 is also encoded by other nucleotide sequences in the sample. The chain has TRBV2 and TRBJ2-7, with 9 nucleotides matching TRBD1. With V trimmed by 7 bases and J by 0 bases, 4 bases remained unmatched. The CDR3 spans 14 residues. CDR1 SNHLY and CDR2 FYNNEI come from the germline V gene. For the CDR3, the DNA is TGTGCCAGCACGCCGGGACAGGGCTCCTACGAGCAGTACTTC. Its protein product is CASTPGQGSYEQYF.

V gene TRBV6-5 combines with J gene TRBJ1-5, with D unresolved. The CDR3 totals 13 residues. CDR1 and CDR2 from the germline V gene are MNHEY and SVGAGI. The V end lost 2 bases, the J end lost 7 bases, and 9 bases lay between the germline ends. DNA for the CDR3: TGTGCCAGCAGTTACGCCGGAGGGCAGCCCCAGCATTTT. Translating it yields CASSYAGGQPQHF.

This chain links TRBV10-3 with TRBJ2-7, with D possibly matching TRBD2 (5 bases). Trimming cost V 2 bases and J 12 bases, with 11 bases left between them. CDR3 length: 11 amino acids. Germline V gene sequence: CDR1 ENHRY, CDR2 SYGVKD. CDR3 in DNA: TGTGCCATCAGTGAGGGCTCGGGGATGTACTTC. This gives the protein CAISEGSGMYF.

To note about this clone: One junction end does not reproduce the germline sequence, and a read error may be involved. The CDR3 sequence is CASSQAGLPIHF. Written as DNA, the CDR3 is TGCGCCAGCAGCCAAGCGGGACTCCCTATACACTTC. This chain links TRBV4-1 with TRBJ2-7; the D gene is possibly TRBD2 (6 bases). Germline CDR1 and CDR2: MGHRA and YSYEKL. The CDR3 has 12 amino acids.

This rearrangement joins TRBV15 to TRBJ2-3; the D is unclear. The CDR3 is 12 amino acids. Trimming took off 5 bases at V and 2 bases at J, with 5 bases between the two ends. Per the germline V gene, CDR1 is LNHNV and CDR2 is YYDKDF (reference sequence). CDR3 in amino acids: CATSPPTDTQYF. The DNA of the CDR3 is TGTGCCACCAGCCCCCCCACAGATACGCAGTATTTT.